The entry below gives a single TCR beta chain sequence along with its context. What it binds is unknown. This entry belongs to a study of cytomegalovirus exposure and HLA in healthy donors. Findings and limits, study-wide: The study listed under 200 cytomegalovirus-associated TCR beta chains. With DRB1 most and HLA-C fewest, TCR association rates differed between HLA loci in a later analysis. A later analysis linked a missense variant in DCLRE1C to the trimming of TCR beta V and J genes.

This PCR relied on a set of 60 Vbeta primers and 13 Jbeta primers. Sequencing was performed with immunoSEQ multiplex PCR; in TCRdb, only in-frame clones are kept and a portion is missing. The sample contains roughly 100,000 clones, 9.4% of which appear only once. Donors had nominal health at sampling but likely had unrecorded immune exposures. The sequenced sample was PBMCs. The source is a man aged 45-65 years in good health and CMV-seropositive.

The CDR3 sequence is CASSRGDNYGYTF. CDR3 sequence (DNA): TGTGCCAGCAGTCGGGGAGATAACTATGGCTACACCTTC. The rearrangement joins TRBV28 to TRBJ1-2, with unresolved D. Per the germline V gene, CDR1 is MDHEN and CDR2 is SYDVKM. The V gene lost 5 bases and the J gene lost 1 base, with 8 bases spanning the gap. The CDR3 covers 13 residues.